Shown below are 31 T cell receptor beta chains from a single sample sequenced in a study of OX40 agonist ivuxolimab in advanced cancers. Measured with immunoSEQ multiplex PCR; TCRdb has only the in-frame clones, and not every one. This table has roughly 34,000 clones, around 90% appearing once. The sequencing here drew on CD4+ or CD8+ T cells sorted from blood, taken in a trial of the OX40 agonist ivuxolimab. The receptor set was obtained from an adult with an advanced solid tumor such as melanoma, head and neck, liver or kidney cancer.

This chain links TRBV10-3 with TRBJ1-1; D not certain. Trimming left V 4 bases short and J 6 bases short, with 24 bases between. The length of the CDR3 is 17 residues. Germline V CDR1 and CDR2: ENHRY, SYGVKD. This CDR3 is CAISASGVSERLAEAFF. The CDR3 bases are TGTGCCATCAGTGCCTCAGGCGTGAGCGAGAGGTTGGCTGAAGCTTTCTTT.

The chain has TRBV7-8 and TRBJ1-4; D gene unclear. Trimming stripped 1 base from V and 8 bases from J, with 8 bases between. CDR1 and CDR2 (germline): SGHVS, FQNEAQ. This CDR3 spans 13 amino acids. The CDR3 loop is CASSLGRVEKLFF. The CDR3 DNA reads TGTGCCAGCAGCTTAGGCCGCGTAGAAAAACTGTTTTTT.

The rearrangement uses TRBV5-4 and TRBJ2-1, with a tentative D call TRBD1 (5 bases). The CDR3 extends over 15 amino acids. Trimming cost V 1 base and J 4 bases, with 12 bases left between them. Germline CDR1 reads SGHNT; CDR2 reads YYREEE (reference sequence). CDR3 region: CASSLRGGSYNEQFF. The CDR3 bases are TGTGCCAGCAGCTTGAGGGGTGGCAGTTACAATGAGCAGTTCTTC.

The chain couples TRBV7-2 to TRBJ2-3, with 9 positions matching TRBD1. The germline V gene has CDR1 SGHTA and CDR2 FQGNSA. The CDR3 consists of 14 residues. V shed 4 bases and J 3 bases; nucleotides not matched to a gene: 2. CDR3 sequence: CASSSGQGTDTQYF. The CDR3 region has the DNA TGTGCCAGCAGCTCCGGACAGGGGACAGATACGCAGTATTTT. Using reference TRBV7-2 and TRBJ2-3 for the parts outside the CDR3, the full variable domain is GAGVSQSPSNKVTEKGKDVELRCDPISGHTALYWYRQSLGQGLEFLIYFQGNSAPDKSGLPSDRFSAERTGGSVSTLTIQRTQQEDSAVYLCASSSGQGTDTQYFGPGTRLTVL.

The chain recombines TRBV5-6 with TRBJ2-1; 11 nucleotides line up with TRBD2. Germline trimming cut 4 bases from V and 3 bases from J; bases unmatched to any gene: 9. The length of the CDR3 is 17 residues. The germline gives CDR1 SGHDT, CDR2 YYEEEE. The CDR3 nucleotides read TGTGCCAGCAGCCATACTGGGACTAGCGGCTTCTACAATGAGCAGTTCTTC. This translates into CASSHTGTSGFYNEQFF.

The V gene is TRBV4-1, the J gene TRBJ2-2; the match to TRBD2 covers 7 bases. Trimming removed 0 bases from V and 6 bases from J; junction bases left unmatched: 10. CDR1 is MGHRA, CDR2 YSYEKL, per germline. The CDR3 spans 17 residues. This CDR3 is CASSQDISRAGAGELFF. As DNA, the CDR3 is TGCGCCAGCAGCCAAGATATCAGTAGGGCGGGGGCCGGGGAGCTGTTTTTT.

The CDR3 bases are TGTGCCAGCTCGAGGGGGTTTATGGCGCCTGGAGAGCAGTTCTTC. It yields the protein CASSRGFMAPGEQFF. V usage is TRBV18 and J usage is TRBJ2-1; possible D gene TRBD1, 6 bases. The V gene's germline CDR1 is KGHSH and CDR2 LQKENI. This CDR3 contains 15 residues. Trimming stripped 6 bases from V and 10 bases from J, with 22 bases between.

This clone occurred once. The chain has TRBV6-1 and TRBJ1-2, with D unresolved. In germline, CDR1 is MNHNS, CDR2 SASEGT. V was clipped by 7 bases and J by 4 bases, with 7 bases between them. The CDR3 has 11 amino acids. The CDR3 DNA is TGTGCCAGCAATTATCTCTATGGCTACACCTTC. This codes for CASNYLYGYTF.

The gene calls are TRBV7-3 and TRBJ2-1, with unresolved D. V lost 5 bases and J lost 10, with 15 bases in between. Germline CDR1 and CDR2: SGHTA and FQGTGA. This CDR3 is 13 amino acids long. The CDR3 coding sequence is TGTGCCAGCAGCCTAGTAGCAGCGCAAGAGCAGTTCTTC. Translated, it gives CASSLVAAQEQFF.

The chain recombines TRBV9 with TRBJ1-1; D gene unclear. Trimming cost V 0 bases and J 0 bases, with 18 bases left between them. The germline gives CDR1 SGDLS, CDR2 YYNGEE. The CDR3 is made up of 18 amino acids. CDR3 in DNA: TGTGCCAGCAGCGTAGGCATCGGTGGGAGGCATCTGAACACTGAAGCTTTCTTT. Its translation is CASSVGIGGRHLNTEAFF.

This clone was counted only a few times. CDR3 sequence (DNA): TGTGCCGGTCAGGACAGGGTGAACACTGAAGCTTTCTTT. Its translation is CAGQDRVNTEAFF. This sequence joins TRBV6-6 and TRBJ1-1; 8 nucleotides align to TRBD1. The CDR3 loop spans 13 amino acids. Germline trimming cut 11 bases from V and 0 bases from J; bases unmatched to any gene: 5. Germline lookup yields CDR1 MNHNY and CDR2 SVGAGI (reference sequence).

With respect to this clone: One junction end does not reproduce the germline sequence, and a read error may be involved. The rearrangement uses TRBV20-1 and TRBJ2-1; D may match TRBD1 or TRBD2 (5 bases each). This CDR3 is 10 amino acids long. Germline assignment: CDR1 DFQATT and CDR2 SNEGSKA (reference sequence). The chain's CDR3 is CSAPLGVRVF. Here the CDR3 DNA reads TGCAGTGCTCCCTTGGGGGTTCGGGTCTTC.

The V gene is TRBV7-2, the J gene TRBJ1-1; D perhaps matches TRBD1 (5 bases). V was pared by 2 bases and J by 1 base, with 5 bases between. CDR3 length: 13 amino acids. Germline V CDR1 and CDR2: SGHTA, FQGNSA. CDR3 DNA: TGTGCCAGCAGCTTAAGGGGGAACACTGAAGCTTTCTTT. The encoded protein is CASSLRGNTEAFF.

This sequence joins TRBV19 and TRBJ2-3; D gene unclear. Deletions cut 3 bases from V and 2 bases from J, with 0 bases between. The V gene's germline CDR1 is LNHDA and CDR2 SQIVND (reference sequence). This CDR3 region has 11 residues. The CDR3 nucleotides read TGTGCCAGTAGTATCACAGATACGCAGTATTTT. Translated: CASSITDTQYF.

This chain's CDR3 is CASSLSTDTQYF. CDR3 sequence (DNA): TGTGCCAGCAGCTTAAGCACAGATACGCAGTATTTT. The rearrangement uses TRBV5-6 and TRBJ2-3; D is unresolved. Germline CDR1 SGHDT, CDR2 YYEEEE. V dropped 2 bases and J dropped 0 bases, with 1 base sitting between them. CDR3 length: 12 residues. The variable domain in full, with the rest retrieved from reference TRBV5-6 and TRBJ2-3, is DAGVTQSPTHLIKTRGQQVTLRCSPKSGHDTVSWYQQALGQGPQFIFQYYEEEERQRGNFPDRFSGHQFPNYSSELNVNALLLGDSALYLCASSLSTDTQYFGPGTRLTVL.

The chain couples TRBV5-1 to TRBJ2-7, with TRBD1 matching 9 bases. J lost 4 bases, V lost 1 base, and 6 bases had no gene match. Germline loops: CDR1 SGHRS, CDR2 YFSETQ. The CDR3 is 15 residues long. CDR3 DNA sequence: TGCGCCAGCAGCTTGATCGGACAGGGGTGGTACGAGCAGTACTTC. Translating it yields CASSLIGQGWYEQYF. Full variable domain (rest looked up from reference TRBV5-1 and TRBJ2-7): KAGVTQTPRYLIKTRGQQVTLSCSPISGHRSVSWYQQTPGQGLQFLFEYFSETQRNKGNFPGRFSGRQFSNSRSEMNVSTLELGDSALYLCASSLIGQGWYEQYFGPGTRLTVT.

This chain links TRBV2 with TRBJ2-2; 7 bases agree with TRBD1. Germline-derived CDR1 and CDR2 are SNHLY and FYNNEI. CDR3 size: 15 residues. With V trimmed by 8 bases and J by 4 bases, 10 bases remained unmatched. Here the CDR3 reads CASRGQGGGTGELFF. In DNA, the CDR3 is TGTGCCAGCCGAGGCCAAGGGGGCGGCACCGGGGAGCTGTTTTTT.

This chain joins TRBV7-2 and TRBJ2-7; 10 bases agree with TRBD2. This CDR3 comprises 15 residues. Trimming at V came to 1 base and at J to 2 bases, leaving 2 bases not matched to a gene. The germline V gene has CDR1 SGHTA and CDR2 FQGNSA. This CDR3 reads CASSLGTSGPYEQYF. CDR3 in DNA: TGTGCCAGCAGCTTAGGGACTAGCGGCCCCTACGAGCAGTACTTC.

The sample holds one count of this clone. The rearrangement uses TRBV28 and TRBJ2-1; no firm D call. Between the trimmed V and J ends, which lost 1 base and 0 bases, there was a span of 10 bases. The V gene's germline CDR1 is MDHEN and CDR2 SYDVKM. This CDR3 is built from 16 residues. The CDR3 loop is CASSLSGGPSYNEQFF. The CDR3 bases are TGTGCCAGCAGTTTATCTGGCGGCCCCTCCTACAATGAGCAGTTCTTC. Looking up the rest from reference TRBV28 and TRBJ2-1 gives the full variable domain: DVKVTQSSRYLVKRTGEKVFLECVQDMDHENMFWYRQDPGLGLRLIYFSYDVKMKEKGDIPEGYSVSREKKERFSLILESASTNQTSMYLCASSLSGGPSYNEQFFGPGTRLTVL.

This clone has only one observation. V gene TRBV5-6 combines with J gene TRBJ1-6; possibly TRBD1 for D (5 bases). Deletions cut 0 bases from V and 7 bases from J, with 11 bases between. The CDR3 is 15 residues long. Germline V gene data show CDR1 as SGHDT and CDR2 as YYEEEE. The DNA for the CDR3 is TGTGCCAGCAGCTTGGGGACATTTTCGAATTCACCCCTCCACTTT. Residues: CASSLGTFSNSPLHF.

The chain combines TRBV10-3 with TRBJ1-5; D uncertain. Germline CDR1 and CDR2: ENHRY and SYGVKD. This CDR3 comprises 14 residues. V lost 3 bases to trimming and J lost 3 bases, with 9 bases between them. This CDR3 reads CAISEGGNNQPQHF. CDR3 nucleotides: TGTGCCATCAGTGAAGGAGGTAACAATCAGCCCCAGCATTTT.

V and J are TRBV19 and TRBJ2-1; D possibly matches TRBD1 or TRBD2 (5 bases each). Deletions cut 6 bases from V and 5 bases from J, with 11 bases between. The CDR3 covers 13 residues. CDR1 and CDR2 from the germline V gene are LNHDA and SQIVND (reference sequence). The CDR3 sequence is CASSPGPNNEQFF. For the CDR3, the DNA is TGTGCCAGTAGCCCGGGGCCTAACAATGAGCAGTTCTTC. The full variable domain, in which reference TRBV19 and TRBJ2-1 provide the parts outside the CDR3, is DGGITQSPKYLFRKEGQNVTLSCEQNLNHDAMYWYRQDPGQGLRLIYYSQIVNDFQKGDIAEGYSVSREKKESFPLTVTSAQKNPTAFYLCASSPGPNNEQFFGPGTRLTVL.

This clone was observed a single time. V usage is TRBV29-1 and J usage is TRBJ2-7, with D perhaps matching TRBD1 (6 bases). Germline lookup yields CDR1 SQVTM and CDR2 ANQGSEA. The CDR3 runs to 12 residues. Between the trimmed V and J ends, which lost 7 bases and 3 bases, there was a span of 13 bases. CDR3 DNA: TGCAGCGCAACAGGGCCGGACTACGAGCAGTACTTC. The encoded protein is CSATGPDYEQYF.

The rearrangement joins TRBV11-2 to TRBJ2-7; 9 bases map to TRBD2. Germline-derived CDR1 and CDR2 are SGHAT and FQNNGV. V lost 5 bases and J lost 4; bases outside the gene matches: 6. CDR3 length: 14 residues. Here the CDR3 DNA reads TGTGCCAGCAGCCTTAGCGGGGGAGGTTACGAGCAGTACTTC. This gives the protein CASSLSGGGYEQYF.

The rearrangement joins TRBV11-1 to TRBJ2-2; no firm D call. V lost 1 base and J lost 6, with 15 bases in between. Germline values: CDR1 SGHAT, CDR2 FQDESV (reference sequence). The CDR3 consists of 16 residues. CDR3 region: CASSLEVSFGAGELFF. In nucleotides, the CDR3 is TGTGCCAGCAGCTTAGAGGTCTCCTTCGGAGCCGGGGAGCTGTTTTTT.

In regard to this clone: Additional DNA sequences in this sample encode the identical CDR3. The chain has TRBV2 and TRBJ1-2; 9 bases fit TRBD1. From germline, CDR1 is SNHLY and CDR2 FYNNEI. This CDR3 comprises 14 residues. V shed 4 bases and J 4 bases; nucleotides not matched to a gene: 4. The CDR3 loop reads CASSVTGGGYGYTF. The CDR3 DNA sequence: TGTGCCAGCAGTGTCACAGGGGGCGGCTATGGCTACACCTTC.

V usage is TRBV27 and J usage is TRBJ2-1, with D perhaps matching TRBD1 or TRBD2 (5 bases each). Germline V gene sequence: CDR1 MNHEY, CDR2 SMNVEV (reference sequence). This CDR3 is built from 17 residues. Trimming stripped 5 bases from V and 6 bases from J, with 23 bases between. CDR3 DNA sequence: TGTGCCAGCAGTCGAACCACCGGGACCCTGGGGCCCAATGAGCAGTTCTTC. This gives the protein CASSRTTGTLGPNEQFF.

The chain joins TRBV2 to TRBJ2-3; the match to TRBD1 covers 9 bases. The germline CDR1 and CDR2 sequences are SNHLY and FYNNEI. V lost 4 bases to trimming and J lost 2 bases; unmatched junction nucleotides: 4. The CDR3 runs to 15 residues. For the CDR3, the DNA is TGTGCCAGCAGTGCAGGGACAGGGATCACAGATACGCAGTATTTT. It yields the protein CASSAGTGITDTQYF.

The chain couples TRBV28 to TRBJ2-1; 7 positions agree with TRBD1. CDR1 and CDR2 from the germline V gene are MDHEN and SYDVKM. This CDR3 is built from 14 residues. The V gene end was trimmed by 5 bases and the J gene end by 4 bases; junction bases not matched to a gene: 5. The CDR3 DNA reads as TGTGCCAGCAGTACCAGACAGGGTTACAATGAGCAGTTCTTC. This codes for CASSTRQGYNEQFF. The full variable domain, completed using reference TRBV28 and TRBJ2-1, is DVKVTQSSRYLVKRTGEKVFLECVQDMDHENMFWYRQDPGLGLRLIYFSYDVKMKEKGDIPEGYSVSREKKERFSLILESASTNQTSMYLCASSTRQGYNEQFFGPGTRLTVL.

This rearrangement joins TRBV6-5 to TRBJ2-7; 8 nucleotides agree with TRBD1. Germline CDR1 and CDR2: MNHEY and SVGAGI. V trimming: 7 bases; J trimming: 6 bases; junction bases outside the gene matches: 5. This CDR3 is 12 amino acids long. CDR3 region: CASTSTGAEQYF. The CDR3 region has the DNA TGTGCCAGCACCTCGACAGGGGCCGAGCAGTACTTC.

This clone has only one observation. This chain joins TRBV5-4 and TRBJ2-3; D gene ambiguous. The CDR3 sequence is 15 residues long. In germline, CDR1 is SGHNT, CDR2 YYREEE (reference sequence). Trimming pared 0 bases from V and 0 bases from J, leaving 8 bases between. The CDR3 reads CASSLGWSSTDTQYF. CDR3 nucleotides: TGTGCCAGCAGCTTGGGATGGTCTAGCACAGATACGCAGTATTTT.